This T cell receptor beta chain stems from a study of blood T cells in healthy people across ages. This clonotype was found a few times. Its specificity is not known. It was with a sample-barcoded 5' primer and a J-beta primer mix that a second PCR of about 6 to 12 cycles was run. From each sample, at least 3 million paired-end reads containing CDR3 were obtained. TCRdb re-derived calls from the 5' RACE reads in MiXCR, one entry per CDR3 protein. The sample carries about 780,000 distinct CDR3 sequences, 20% to 30% recorded once. Overall study results and limits: PBMCs went unsorted, and a conclusive naive versus antigen-experienced comparison was therefore prevented. Naive T cell percentage and TCR beta diversity correlated strongly.

This same sample was also taken into another study, of T cells of mothers and their children.

The specimen sequenced was blood. The source of this sequence is a boy between 10 and 17 years old in good health.

The CDR3 nucleotides read TGTGCCAGCAGTCCGGGACAGTTCCACGAGCAGTACTTC. It is translated as CASSPGQFHEQYF. The rearrangement links TRBV12-3 or TRBV12-4 to TRBJ2-7, with 7 nucleotides matching TRBD1. The length of the CDR3 is 13 residues. Trimming cost V 5 bases and J 5 bases; bases outside gene matches: 6.